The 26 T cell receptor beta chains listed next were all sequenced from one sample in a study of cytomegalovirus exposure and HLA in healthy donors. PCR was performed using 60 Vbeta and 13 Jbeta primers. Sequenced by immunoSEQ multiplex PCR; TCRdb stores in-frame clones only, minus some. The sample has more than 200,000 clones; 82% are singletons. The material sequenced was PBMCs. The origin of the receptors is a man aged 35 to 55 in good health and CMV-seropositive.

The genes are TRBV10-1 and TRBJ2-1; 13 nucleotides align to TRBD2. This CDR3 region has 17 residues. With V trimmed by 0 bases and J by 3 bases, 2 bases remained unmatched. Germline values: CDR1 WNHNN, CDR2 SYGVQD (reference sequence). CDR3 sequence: CASSESGLAGIYNEQFF. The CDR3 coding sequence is TGCGCCAGCAGTGAGTCGGGACTAGCGGGAATCTACAATGAGCAGTTCTTC.

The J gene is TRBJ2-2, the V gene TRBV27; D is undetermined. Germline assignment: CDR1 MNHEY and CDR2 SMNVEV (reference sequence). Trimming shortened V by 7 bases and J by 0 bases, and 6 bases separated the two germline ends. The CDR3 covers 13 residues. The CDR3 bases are TGTGCCAGCACTAGGCCGAACACCGGGGAGCTGTTTTTT. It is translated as CASTRPNTGELFF.

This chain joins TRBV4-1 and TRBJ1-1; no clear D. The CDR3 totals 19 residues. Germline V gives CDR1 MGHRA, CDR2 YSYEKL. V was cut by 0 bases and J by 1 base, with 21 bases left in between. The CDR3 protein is CASSQDWLPMVAGNTEAFF. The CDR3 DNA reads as TGCGCCAGCAGCCAAGATTGGTTACCAATGGTAGCCGGGAACACTGAAGCTTTCTTT.

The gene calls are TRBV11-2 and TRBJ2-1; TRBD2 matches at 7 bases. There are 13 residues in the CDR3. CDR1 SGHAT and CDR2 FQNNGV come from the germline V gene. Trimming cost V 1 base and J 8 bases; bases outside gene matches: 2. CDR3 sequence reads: CASSLGLADEQFF. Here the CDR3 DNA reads TGTGCCAGCAGCTTAGGACTAGCCGATGAGCAGTTCTTC.

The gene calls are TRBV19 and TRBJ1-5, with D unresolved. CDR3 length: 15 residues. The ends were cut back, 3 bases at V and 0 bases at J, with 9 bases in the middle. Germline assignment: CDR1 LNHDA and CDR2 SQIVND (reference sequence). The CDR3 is CASSIWFSSNQPQHF. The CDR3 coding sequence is TGTGCCAGTAGTATCTGGTTTAGTAGCAATCAGCCCCAGCATTTT.

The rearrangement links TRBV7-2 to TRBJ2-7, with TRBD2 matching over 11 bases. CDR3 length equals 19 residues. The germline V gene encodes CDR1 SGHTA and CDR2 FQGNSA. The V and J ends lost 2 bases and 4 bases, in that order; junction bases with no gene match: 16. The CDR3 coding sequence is TGTGCCAGCAGCTTAACCGCGCTAGCGGGAGGTCGTTCGGTATACGAGCAGTACTTC. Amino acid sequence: CASSLTALAGGRSVYEQYF.

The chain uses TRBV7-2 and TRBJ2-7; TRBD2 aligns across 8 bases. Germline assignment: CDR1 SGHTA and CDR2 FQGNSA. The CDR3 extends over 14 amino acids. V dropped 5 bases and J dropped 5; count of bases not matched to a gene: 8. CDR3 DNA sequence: TGTGCCAGCAGCCGGGGGGGGCGAAATAACGAGCAGTACGTC. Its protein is CASSRGGRNNEQYV.

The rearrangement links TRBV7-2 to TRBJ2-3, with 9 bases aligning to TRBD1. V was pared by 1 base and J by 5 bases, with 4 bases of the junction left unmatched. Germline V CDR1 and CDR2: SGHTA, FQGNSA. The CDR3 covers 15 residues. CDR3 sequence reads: CASSLVLDRGDTQYF. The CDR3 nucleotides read TGTGCCAGCAGCTTAGTATTGGACAGGGGAGATACGCAGTATTTT. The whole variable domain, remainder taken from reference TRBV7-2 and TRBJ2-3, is GAGVSQSPSNKVTEKGKDVELRCDPISGHTALYWYRQSLGQGLEFLIYFQGNSAPDKSGLPSDRFSAERTGGSVSTLTIQRTQQEDSAVYLCASSLVLDRGDTQYFGPGTRLTVL.

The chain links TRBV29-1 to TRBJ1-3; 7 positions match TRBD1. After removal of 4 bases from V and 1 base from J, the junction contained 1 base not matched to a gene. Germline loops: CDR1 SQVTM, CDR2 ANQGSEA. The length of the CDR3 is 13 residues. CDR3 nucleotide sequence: TGCAGCGTTGTGACAGGGTCTGGAAACACCATATATTTT. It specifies CSVVTGSGNTIYF.

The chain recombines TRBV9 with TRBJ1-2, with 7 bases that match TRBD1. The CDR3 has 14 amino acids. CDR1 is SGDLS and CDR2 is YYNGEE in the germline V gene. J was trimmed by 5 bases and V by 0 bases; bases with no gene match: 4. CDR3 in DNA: TGTGCCAGCAGCGTAGAGGGCAGGGGGTATGGCTACACCTTC. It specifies CASSVEGRGYGYTF.

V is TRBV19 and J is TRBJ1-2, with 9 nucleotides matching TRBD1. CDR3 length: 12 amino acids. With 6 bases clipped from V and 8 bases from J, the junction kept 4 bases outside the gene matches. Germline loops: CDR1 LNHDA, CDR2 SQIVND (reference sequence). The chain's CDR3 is CASRMGQGGYTF. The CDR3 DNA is TGTGCCAGTAGAATGGGACAGGGCGGCTACACCTTC.

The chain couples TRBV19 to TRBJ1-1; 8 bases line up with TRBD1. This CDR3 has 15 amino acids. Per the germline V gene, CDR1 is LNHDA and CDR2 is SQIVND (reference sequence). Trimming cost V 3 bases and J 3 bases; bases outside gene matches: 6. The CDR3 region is CASSMDRVSDTEAFF. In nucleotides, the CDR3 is TGTGCCAGTAGTATGGACAGGGTGTCTGACACTGAAGCTTTCTTT.

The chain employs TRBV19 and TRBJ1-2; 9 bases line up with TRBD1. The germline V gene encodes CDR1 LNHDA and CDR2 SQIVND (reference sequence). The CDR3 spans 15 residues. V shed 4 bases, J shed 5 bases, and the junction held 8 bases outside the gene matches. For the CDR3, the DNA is TGTGCCAGTAGTAAAGGGGAACAGGGGGCGTATGGCTACACCTTC. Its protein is CASSKGEQGAYGYTF.

The DNA of the CDR3 is TGTGCCAGCAGTTCCGCCGGGACAGGGAAAACAGCTTTGAGCTACACCTTC. Translating it yields CASSSAGTGKTALSYTF. J is TRBJ1-2 and V is TRBV28, with TRBD1 matching 9 bases. The trim removed 4 bases at V and 9 bases at J, leaving 18 bases unmatched. Germline V gene sequence: CDR1 MDHEN, CDR2 SYDVKM. The CDR3 has 17 residues.

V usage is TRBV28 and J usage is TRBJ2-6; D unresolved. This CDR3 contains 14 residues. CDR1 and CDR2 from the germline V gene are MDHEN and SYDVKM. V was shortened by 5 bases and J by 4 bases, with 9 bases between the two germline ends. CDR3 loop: CASSTTRGANVLTF. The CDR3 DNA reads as TGTGCCAGCAGTACCACTCGGGGGGCCAACGTCCTGACTTTC.

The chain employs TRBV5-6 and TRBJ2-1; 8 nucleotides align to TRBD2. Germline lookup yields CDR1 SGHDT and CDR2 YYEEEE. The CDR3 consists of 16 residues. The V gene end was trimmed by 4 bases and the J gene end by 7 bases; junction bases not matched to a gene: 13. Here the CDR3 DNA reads TGTGCCAGCAGCCCAACCCCGGGACTAGGGTTTAATGAGCAGTTCTTC. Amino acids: CASSPTPGLGFNEQFF.

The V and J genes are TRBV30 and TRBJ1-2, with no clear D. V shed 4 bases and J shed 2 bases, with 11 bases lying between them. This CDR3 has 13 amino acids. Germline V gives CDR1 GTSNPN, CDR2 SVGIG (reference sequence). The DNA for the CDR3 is TGTGCCTGGAAAAGGAGAGACAACTATGGCTACACCTTC. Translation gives CAWKRRDNYGYTF. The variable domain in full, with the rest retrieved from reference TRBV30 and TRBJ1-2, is SQTIHQWPATLVQPVGSPLSLECTVEGTSNPNLYWYRQAAGRGLQLLFYSVGIGQISSEVPQNLSASRPQDRQFILSSKKLLLSDSGFYLCAWKRRDNYGYTFGSGTRLTVV.

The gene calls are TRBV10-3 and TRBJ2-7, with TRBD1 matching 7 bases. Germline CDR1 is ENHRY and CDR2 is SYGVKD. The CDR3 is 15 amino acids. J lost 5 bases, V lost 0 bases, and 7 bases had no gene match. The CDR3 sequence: CAISESWDRSNEQYV. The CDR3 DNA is TGTGCCATCAGTGAGTCGTGGGACAGAAGCAACGAGCAGTACGTC.

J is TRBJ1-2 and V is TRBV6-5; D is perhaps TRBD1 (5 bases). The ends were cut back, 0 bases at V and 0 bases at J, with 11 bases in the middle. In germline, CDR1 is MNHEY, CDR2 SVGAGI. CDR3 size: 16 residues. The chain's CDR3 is CASSYSRTRTNYGYTF. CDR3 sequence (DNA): TGTGCCAGCAGTTACTCGCGGACACGGACTAACTATGGCTACACCTTC.

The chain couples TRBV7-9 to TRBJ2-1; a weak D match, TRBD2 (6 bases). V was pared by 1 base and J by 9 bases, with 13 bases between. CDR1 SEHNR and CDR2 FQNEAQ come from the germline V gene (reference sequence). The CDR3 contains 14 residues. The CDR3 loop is CASSLVFAEGEQFF. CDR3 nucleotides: TGTGCCAGCAGCTTAGTTTTCGCGGAGGGTGAGCAGTTCTTC. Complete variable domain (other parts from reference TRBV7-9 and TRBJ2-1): DTGVSQNPRHKITKRGQNVTFRCDPISEHNRLYWYRQTLGQGPEFLTYFQNEAQLEKSRLLSDRFSAERPKGSFSTLEIQRTEQGDSAMYLCASSLVFAEGEQFFGPGTRLTVL.

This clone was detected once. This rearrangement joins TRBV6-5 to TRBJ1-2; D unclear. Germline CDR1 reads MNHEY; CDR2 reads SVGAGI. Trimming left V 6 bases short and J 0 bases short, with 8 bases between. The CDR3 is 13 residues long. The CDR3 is CASSVAPNYGYTF. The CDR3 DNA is TGTGCCAGCAGCGTGGCCCCTAACTATGGCTACACCTTC.

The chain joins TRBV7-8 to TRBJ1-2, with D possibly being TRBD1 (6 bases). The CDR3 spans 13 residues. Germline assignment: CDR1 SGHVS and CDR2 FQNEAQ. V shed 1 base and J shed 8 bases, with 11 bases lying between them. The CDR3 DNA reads TGTGCCAGCAGCTTAGGACAGGTCGAGGGCTACACCTTC. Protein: CASSLGQVEGYTF.

The CDR3 coding sequence is TGCGCCAGCAGCCCTCAAGCGGGCCCGAATATAGGCAATGAGCAGTTCTTC. It codes for CASSPQAGPNIGNEQFF. This chain uses TRBV5-1 with TRBJ2-1; weak D call: TRBD2 (6 bases). The CDR3 consists of 17 residues. Germline CDR1 and CDR2: SGHRS and YFSETQ. Trimming left V 4 bases short and J 6 bases short, with 23 bases between.

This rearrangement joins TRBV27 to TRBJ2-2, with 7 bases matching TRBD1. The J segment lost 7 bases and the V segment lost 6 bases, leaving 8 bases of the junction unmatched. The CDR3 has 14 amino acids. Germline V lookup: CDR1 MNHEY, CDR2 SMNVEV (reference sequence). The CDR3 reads CASRGTATDGELFF. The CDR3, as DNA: TGTGCCAGCAGGGGGACAGCGACCGACGGGGAGCTGTTTTTT.

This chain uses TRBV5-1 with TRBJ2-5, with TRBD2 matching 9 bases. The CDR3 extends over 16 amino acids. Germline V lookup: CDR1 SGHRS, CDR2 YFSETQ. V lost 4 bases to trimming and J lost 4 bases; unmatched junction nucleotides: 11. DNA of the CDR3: TGCGCCAGCAGCCTGCGGGGTAGCGGGAGTCCAGAGACCCAGTACTTC. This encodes CASSLRGSGSPETQYF.

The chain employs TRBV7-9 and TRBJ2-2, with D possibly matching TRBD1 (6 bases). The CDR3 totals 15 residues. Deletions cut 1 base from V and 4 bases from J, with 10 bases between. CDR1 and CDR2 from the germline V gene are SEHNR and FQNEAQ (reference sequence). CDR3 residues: CASSLGSGATGELFF. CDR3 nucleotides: TGTGCCAGCAGCTTAGGTTCAGGGGCCACCGGGGAGCTGTTTTTT.